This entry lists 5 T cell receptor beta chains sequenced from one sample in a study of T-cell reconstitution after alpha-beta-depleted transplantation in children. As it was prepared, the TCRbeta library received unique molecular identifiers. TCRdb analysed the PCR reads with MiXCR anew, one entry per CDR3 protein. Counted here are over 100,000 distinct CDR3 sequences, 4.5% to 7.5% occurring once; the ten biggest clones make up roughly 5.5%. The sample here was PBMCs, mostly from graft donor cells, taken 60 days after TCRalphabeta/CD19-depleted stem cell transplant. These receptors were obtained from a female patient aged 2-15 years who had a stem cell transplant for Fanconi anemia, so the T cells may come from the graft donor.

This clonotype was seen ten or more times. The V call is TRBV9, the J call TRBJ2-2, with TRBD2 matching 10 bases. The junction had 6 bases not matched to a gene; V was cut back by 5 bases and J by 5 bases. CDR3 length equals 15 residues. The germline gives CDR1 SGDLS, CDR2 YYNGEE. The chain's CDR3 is CASRGSGGATGELFF. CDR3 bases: TGTGCCAGCAGAGGGAGCGGGGGGGCTACCGGGGAGCTGTTTTTT.

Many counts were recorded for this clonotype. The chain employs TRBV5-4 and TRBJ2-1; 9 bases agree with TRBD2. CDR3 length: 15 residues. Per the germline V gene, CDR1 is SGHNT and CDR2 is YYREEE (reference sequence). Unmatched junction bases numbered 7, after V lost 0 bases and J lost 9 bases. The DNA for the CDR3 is TGTGCCAGCAGCTTGGGTCTCGGTAGCGGGAGTGAGCAGTTCTTC. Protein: CASSLGLGSGSEQFF.

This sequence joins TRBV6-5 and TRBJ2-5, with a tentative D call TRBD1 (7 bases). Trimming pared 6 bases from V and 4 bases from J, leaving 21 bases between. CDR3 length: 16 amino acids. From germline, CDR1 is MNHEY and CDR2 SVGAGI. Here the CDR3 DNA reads TGTGCCAGCAGCCGGGGGACAGAGGTCCGCGGAGAGACCCAGTACTTC. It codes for CASSRGTEVRGETQYF.

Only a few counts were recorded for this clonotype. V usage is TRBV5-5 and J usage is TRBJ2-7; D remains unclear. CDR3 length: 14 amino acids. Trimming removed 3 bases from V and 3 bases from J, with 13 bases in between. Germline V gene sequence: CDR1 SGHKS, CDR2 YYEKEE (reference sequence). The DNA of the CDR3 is TGTGCCAGCAGCTCATCTGGGAATAACTACGAGCAGTACTTC. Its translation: CASSSSGNNYEQYF.

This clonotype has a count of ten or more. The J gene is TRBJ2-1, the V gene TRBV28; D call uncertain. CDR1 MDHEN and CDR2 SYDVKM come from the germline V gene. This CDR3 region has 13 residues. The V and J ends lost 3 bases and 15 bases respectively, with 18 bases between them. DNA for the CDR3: TGTGCCAGCAGTTTTCGGTTCAGTGGCCCCTCGTTCTTC. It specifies CASSFRFSGPSFF.